Below, one T cell receptor (beta chain) is given with its context. The antigen is undetermined. The V gene end was trimmed by 5 bases and the J gene end by 2 bases; junction bases not matched to a gene: 9. In germline, CDR1 is LNHDA, CDR2 SQIVND (reference sequence). The CDR3 is 16 amino acids. PCR involved 60 Vbeta and 13 Jbeta primers. Here immunoSEQ multiplex PCR was the method, and the copy in TCRdb shows in-frame clones only, minus some. The sample lists 150,000 to 200,000 clones, 75% to 85% occurring once. The record originates from a study of cytomegalovirus exposure and HLA in healthy donors. Study results and caveats: Despite most TCR sequences being rare, some public TCRs occurred in many donors.

The source material was PBMCs. The receptor's source is a woman younger than 45 in good health and CMV-seropositive. The gene calls are TRBV19 and TRBJ1-1, with 9 bases matching TRBD1. Here the CDR3 reads CASSSPDRGDNTEAFF. The CDR3 coding sequence is TGTGCCAGTAGTTCTCCGGACAGGGGTGATAACACTGAAGCTTTCTTT.